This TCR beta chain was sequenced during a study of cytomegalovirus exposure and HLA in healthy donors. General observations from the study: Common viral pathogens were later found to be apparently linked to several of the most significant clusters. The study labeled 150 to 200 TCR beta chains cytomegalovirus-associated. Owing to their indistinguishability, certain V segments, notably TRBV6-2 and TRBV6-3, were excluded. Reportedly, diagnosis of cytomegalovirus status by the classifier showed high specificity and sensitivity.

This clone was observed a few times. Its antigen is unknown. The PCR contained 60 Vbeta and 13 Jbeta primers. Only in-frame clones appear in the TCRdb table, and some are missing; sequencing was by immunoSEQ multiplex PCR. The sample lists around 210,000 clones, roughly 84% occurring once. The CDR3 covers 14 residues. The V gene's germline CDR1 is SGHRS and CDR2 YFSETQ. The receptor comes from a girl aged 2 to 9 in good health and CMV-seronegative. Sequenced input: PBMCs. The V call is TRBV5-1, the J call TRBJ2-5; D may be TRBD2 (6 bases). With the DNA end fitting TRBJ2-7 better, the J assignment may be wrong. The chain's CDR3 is CASSLGTSKDEQYF. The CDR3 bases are TGCGCCAGCAGCTTGGGTACTAGCAAGGACGAGCAGTACTTC.